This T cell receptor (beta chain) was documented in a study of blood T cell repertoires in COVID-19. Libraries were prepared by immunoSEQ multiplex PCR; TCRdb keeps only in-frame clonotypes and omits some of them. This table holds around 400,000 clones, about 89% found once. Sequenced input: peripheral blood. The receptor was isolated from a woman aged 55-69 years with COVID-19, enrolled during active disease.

Here the CDR3 reads CASSWGRETQYF. DNA for the CDR3: TGTGCCAGCAGCTGGGGGCGGGAGACCCAGTACTTC. The rearrangement joins TRBV7-6 to TRBJ2-5, with a possible D match to TRBD1 (6 bases). CDR1 is SGHVS, CDR2 FNYEAQ, per germline. The V end lost 4 bases, the J end lost 5 bases, and 8 bases lay between the germline ends. CDR3 length: 12 amino acids.